This TCR beta chain is drawn from a study of OX40 agonist ivuxolimab in advanced cancers. Overall study context: Ivuxolimab doses were 0.01, 0.1, 0.3, 1.5, 3 or 10 mg/kg every 2 weeks.

As regards this clone: Its antigen remains unidentified.

CDR1 SNHLY and CDR2 FYNNEI come from the germline V gene. The V end lost 4 bases, the J end lost 6 bases, and 15 bases lay between the germline ends. CDR3 length equals 15 residues. Anyone with autoimmune disease history or systemic immunosuppression was excluded. Only in-frame clones appear in the TCRdb table, and some are missing; sequencing was by immunoSEQ multiplex PCR. This table holds tens of thousands of clones, 90% found once. Whole-study findings and limits: Blood T cells, both CD4+ and CD8+, expanded clonally by week 6 at 0.1 to 3.0 mg/kg.

Sample: CD4+ or CD8+ T cells sorted from blood, taken in a trial of the OX40 agonist ivuxolimab. V gene TRBV2 combines with J gene TRBJ2-2; D may match TRBD1 or TRBD2 (5 bases each). The receptor was derived from an adult with an advanced solid tumor such as melanoma, head and neck, liver or kidney cancer. CDR3 coding DNA: TGTGCCAGCAGTGGGGGGACCCACGCGGCCGGGGAGCTGTTTTTT. It encodes CASSGGTHAAGELFF.